The 18 T cell receptor beta chains given below trace back to one sample, sequenced in a study of shared clonotypes between healthy human individuals. Some clones are missing from TCRdb's copy, which holds only in-frame ones; the method was immunoSEQ multiplex PCR. The repertoire consists of roughly 2.6 million clones, with around nine tenths occurring once and the leading ten covering about 0.13%. Sequencing was done on a sample of naive CD4+ T cells sorted from blood. Subset indicated: CD45RA+ positively selected. Source of these receptors: a young man in good health.

The chain is built from TRBV27 and TRBJ2-7; possible D gene TRBD2, 6 bases. Germline V gene sequence: CDR1 MNHEY, CDR2 SMNVEV (reference sequence). The V end lost 5 bases, the J end lost 7 bases, and 21 bases lay between the germline ends. This CDR3 spans 15 amino acids. DNA for the CDR3: TGTGCCAGCAGTACCTCCGGGACTCCCGTCGGGGAGCAGTACTTC. It translates to CASSTSGTPVGEQYF.

J is TRBJ2-5 and V is TRBV9; D not certain. The length of the CDR3 is 15 residues. Per the germline V gene, CDR1 is SGDLS and CDR2 is YYNGEE. V shed 0 bases and J shed 1 base, with 10 bases lying between them. The CDR3 DNA is TGTGCCAGCAGCGTAGGAGGAACTTCCCAAGAGACCCAGTACTTC. It is translated as CASSVGGTSQETQYF.

V and J are TRBV4-1 and TRBJ2-7; D might be TRBD2 (6 bases). This CDR3 is 15 amino acids long. Trimming removed 4 bases from V and 6 bases from J, with 19 bases in between. Germline CDR1 reads MGHRA; CDR2 reads YSYEKL. This CDR3 is CASSPGGLTLGEQYF. In DNA form, the CDR3 reads TGCGCCAGCAGCCCTGGGGGACTGACACTGGGCGAGCAGTACTTC.

The chain joins TRBV6-5 to TRBJ2-7, with TRBD1 identical over 8 bases. With 0 bases clipped from V and 2 bases from J, the junction kept 3 bases outside the gene matches. CDR3 length equals 15 residues. The V gene's germline CDR1 is MNHEY and CDR2 SVGAGI. The CDR3 coding sequence is TGTGCCAGCAGTTACTCGTCGGGACAGGCCTACGAGCAGTACTTC. Translated: CASSYSSGQAYEQYF.

This sequence joins TRBV4-1 and TRBJ1-1, with D unresolved. Germline CDR1 MGHRA, CDR2 YSYEKL. V lost 1 base and J lost 12, with 15 bases in between. This CDR3 is 13 amino acids long. This CDR3 is CASSQAPFEWPFF. In nucleotides, the CDR3 is TGCGCCAGCAGCCAAGCCCCTTTCGAGTGGCCTTTCTTT.

V gene TRBV10-3 combines with J gene TRBJ1-3; D ambiguous. CDR1 and CDR2 from the germline V gene are ENHRY and SYGVKD. There are 14 residues in the CDR3. V lost 10 bases to trimming and J lost 3 bases, with 16 bases between them. CDR3 nucleotide sequence: TGTGCCACCCTTCGGGGAGAATTTGGAAACACCATATATTTT. Its protein is CATLRGEFGNTIYF.

In DNA, the CDR3 is TGTGCCAGCAGCTTAGGGGGTCTGAGCGGCTCGTACAATGAGCAGTTCTTC. Its translation is CASSLGGLSGSYNEQFF. The V and J genes are TRBV5-4 and TRBJ2-1; perhaps TRBD1 as D (6 bases). V lost 2 bases to trimming and J lost 4 bases, with 19 bases between them. The CDR3 spans 17 residues. Germline assignment: CDR1 SGHNT and CDR2 YYREEE (reference sequence).

This clone was recorded once. The chain recombines TRBV29-1 with TRBJ2-6; D gene ambiguous. V gave up 6 bases and J gave up 4 bases, with 10 bases separating them. The CDR3 runs to 13 residues. The germline V gene encodes CDR1 SQVTM and CDR2 ANQGSEA. CDR3 nucleotide sequence: TGCAGCGTGCACGTTGCCGGGGCCAACGTCCTGACTTTC. Protein sequence: CSVHVAGANVLTF.

The CDR3 sequence is CASSSTGGSYNEQFF. The CDR3 coding sequence is TGTGCCAGCAGTTCCACAGGGGGCTCCTACAATGAGCAGTTCTTC. The rearrangement joins TRBV6-5 to TRBJ2-1; 8 positions agree with TRBD1. J lost 0 bases, V lost 4 bases, and 2 bases had no gene match. The CDR3 spans 15 residues. CDR1 is MNHEY, CDR2 SVGAGI, per germline.

The chain carries TRBV19 and TRBJ1-4; D may be TRBD1 (6 bases). Germline CDR1 reads LNHDA; CDR2 reads SQIVND (reference sequence). The CDR3 is made up of 15 amino acids. Trimming stripped 5 bases from V and 3 bases from J, with 13 bases between. CDR3 loop: CASSGWTASNEKLFF. CDR3 DNA sequence: TGTGCCAGTAGTGGGTGGACAGCCTCTAATGAAAAACTGTTTTTT.

The gene calls are TRBV7-9 and TRBJ2-1, with a weak D call TRBD2 (6 bases). CDR1 SEHNR and CDR2 FQNEAQ come from the germline V gene (reference sequence). CDR3 size: 17 residues. The V end lost 1 base, the J end lost 1 base, and 14 bases lay between the germline ends. As DNA, the CDR3 is TGTGCCAGCAGCTTAGACGGGAGCCGGTTATCCTACAATGAGCAGTTCTTC. The encoded protein is CASSLDGSRLSYNEQFF.

The chain combines TRBV5-4 with TRBJ2-2; possibly TRBD1 for D (6 bases). The ends were cut back, 4 bases at V and 7 bases at J, with 11 bases in the middle. This CDR3 has 13 amino acids. The germline V gene encodes CDR1 SGHNT and CDR2 YYREEE (reference sequence). In DNA form, the CDR3 reads TGTGCCAGCAGCGTATACAGGGACGGGGAGCTGTTTTTT. It yields the protein CASSVYRDGELFF.

This chain connects TRBV6-1 to TRBJ1-5; D is unresolved. Trimming stripped 3 bases from V and 0 bases from J, with 12 bases between. Germline V lookup: CDR1 MNHNS, CDR2 SASEGT. The CDR3 contains 16 residues. The CDR3 protein is CASSDPWIDSNQPQHF. The CDR3 region has the DNA TGTGCCAGCAGTGACCCCTGGATTGATAGCAATCAGCCCCAGCATTTT.

The chain has TRBV9 and TRBJ1-6, with 8 bases lining up with TRBD1. The V gene's germline CDR1 is SGDLS and CDR2 YYNGEE. The CDR3 runs 14 residues. Trimming took 5 bases from V and 10 from J; bases not matched to a gene: 8. The CDR3 region has the DNA TGTGCCAGCAGAGCGGACAGGGCCGGCTCACCCCTCCACTTT. Its translation is CASRADRAGSPLHF.

The chain recombines TRBV9 with TRBJ2-7; 7 nucleotides line up with TRBD2. There are 15 residues in the CDR3. Germline assignment: CDR1 SGDLS and CDR2 YYNGEE. V gave up 0 bases and J gave up 2 bases; unmatched junction bases: 5. The CDR3 reads CASSVDGGGAYEQYF. The CDR3 DNA reads as TGTGCCAGCAGCGTAGACGGTGGGGGGGCCTACGAGCAGTACTTC.

The chain carries TRBV13 and TRBJ2-6, with TRBD1 matching over 9 bases. V shed 5 bases and J 0 bases; nucleotides not matched to a gene: 5. Looked up from germline, CDR1 is PRHDT and CDR2 is FYEKMQ (reference sequence). The CDR3 contains 17 residues. The CDR3 here is CASSPGQGFSGANVLTF. DNA of the CDR3: TGTGCCAGCAGCCCGGGACAGGGCTTCTCTGGGGCCAACGTCCTGACTTTC.

V usage is TRBV30 and J usage is TRBJ1-2; 8 positions match TRBD1. V lost 3 bases, J lost 5 bases, and 8 bases stayed unmatched. CDR1 and CDR2 (germline): GTSNPN, SVGIG (reference sequence). The CDR3 is made up of 14 amino acids. Here the CDR3 DNA reads TGTGCCTGGAGGAGACCCGGGACAGGTTATGGCTACACCTTC. It yields the protein CAWRRPGTGYGYTF.

The chain uses TRBV27 and TRBJ1-6, with 11 nucleotides matching TRBD1. The CDR3 sequence is 16 residues long. Germline lookup yields CDR1 MNHEY and CDR2 SMNVEV (reference sequence). J gave up 8 bases and V 5 bases, and 8 bases lay outside the gene matches. The CDR3: CASSLPRDRGDSPLHF. The CDR3 DNA reads TGTGCCAGCAGTCTCCCCCGGGACAGGGGGGATTCACCCCTCCACTTT.